This T cell receptor beta chain was profiled in a study of T cells after yellow fever vaccination. Production of TCR cDNA was by 5'RACE template switching, which also added a universal primer site and UMIs. TCRdb re-called the 5' RACE reads with MiXCR, one entry per CDR3 protein. The sample lists approximately 550,000 distinct CDR3 sequences, roughly 14% occurring once. In its sample, this clonotype was seen many times. Antigen: not known. Points from the study as a whole: Relatively few clonotypes were ones that appeared in both CD4 and CD8 compartments.

V was clipped by 2 bases and J by 6 bases; unmatched bases: 4. Germline assignment: CDR1 SQVTM and CDR2 ANQGSEA. The CDR3 has 13 residues. The clonotype comes from a man under 40 who received the YFV17D yellow fever vaccine. V is TRBV29-1 and J is TRBJ2-4, with 7 bases lining up with TRBD2. Sequenced material: PBMCs, taken on the day of the yellow fever booster vaccination. The CDR3: CSVEWERGNIQYF. In DNA, the CDR3 is TGCAGCGTTGAATGGGAGCGGGGAAACATTCAGTACTTC.